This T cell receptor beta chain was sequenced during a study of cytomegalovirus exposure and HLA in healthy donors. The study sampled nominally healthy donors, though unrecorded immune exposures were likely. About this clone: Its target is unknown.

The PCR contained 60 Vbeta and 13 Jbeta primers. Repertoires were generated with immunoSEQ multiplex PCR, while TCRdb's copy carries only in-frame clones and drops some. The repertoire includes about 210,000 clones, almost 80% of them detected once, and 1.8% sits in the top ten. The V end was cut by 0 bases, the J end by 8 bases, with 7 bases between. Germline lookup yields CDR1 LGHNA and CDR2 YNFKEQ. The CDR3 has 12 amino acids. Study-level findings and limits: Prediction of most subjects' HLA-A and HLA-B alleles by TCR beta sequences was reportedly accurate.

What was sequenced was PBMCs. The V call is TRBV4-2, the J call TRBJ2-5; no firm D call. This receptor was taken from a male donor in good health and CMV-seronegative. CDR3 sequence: CASSQDVITQYF. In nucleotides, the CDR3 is TGTGCCAGCAGCCAAGATGTCATTACCCAGTACTTC.